Sequencing of this T cell receptor (beta chain) was carried out in a study of blood T cell repertoires in COVID-19. This table comes from immunoSEQ multiplex PCR, and its TCRdb copy is limited to in-frame clones, with some not included. The sample holds roughly 410,000 clones, approximately 88% seen once. The CDR3 spans 12 residues. Trimming shortened V by 2 bases and J by 6 bases, and 5 bases separated the two germline ends. CDR1 MDHEN and CDR2 SYDVKM come from the germline V gene. The TCR was taken from a man in his forties with acute or convalescent COVID-19. Sample: peripheral blood. The chain has TRBV28 and TRBJ2-1; D call uncertain. The CDR3 region has the DNA TGTGCCAGCAGTTTAACAAGCAATGAGCAGTTCTTC. Its protein product is CASSLTSNEQFF.